A selection of T cell receptor beta chains follows, all from one sample in a study of metastatic and nonmetastatic thyroid tumors. From the PCR reads, TCRdb re-called clones with MiXCR. The table records around 29,000 clones, approximately 22% of them present only once. Sequencing input: blood. All receptors derive from a female donor with papillary thyroid cancer or a benign thyroid nodule (not recorded which). Some clones in this sample may be carry-over from other donors' samples. Both conserved end residues are part of each CDR3. Each record gives: J gene, CDR3 length, clone size, V gene, D gene, CDR3 DNA, CDR3 protein. A D gene is named only where the DNA matches it firmly. The size entry is marked missing in some rows and otherwise reads once, few, many or a size class.

J: TRBJ1-4; length: 20; size: once; V: TRBV15; D: TRBD1; DNA: TGTGCCACCAGCAGAGGAGCTTACAGCGGGGCGGACCGGGACAGTGAAAAACTGTTTTTT; CDR3: CATSRGAYSGADRDSEKLFF
J: TRBJ1-6; length: 14; size: NA; V: TRBV27; D: TRBD1; DNA: TGTGCCATCAGTCTACCGGGACAGGGAACACCTCTCCACTTT; CDR3: CAISLPGQGTPLHF
J: TRBJ2-7; length: 13; size: NA; V: TRBV3-1; D: NA; DNA: TGTGCCAGCAGCTATGGGGGTCTAGTCGAGCAGTACTTC; CDR3: CASSYGGLVEQYF
J: TRBJ2-1; length: 14; size: few; V: TRBV6-1; D: TRBD1; DNA: TGTGCCAGCAGCGCTGACAGGGGCTACAATGAGCAGTTCTTC; CDR3: CASSADRGYNEQFF
J: TRBJ2-5; length: 15; size: many; V: TRBV2; D: TRBD2; DNA: TGTGCCAGCAGTGAATCAAGACTAGCCCAAGAGACCCAGTACTTC; CDR3: CASSESRLAQETQYF
J: TRBJ1-1; length: 11; size: many; V: TRBV29-1; D: NA; DNA: TGCAGCGTTGGGGGGAGGCCTGAAGCTTTCTTT; CDR3: CSVGGRPEAFF
J: TRBJ1-5; length: 15; size: many; V: TRBV15; D: NA; DNA: TGTGCCACCAGCAGAGATAAGGGTAGCAATCAGCCCCAGCATTTT; CDR3: CATSRDKGSNQPQHF
J: TRBJ2-1; length: 14; size: few; V: TRBV5-1; D: NA; DNA: TGCGCCAGCAGCTTGGTCGGGGAGTACAATGAGCAGTTCTTC; CDR3: CASSLVGEYNEQFF
J: TRBJ2-4; length: 16; size: many; V: TRBV7-9; D: NA; DNA: TGTGCCAGCAGCCCCGAGGCAGGGAAGAACAAAAACATTCAGTACTTC; CDR3: CASSPEAGKNKNIQYF
J: TRBJ1-2; length: 13; size: NA; V: TRBV5-6; D: NA; DNA: TGTGCCAGCAGCGCCCCGGTGGACTATGGCTACACCTTC; CDR3: CASSAPVDYGYTF
J: TRBJ2-1; length: 13; size: many; V: TRBV18; D: NA; DNA: TGTGCCAGCTCACCACCGTCTGGGGGCTCACGGTTCTTC; CDR3: CASSPPSGGSRFF
J: TRBJ2-3; length: 12; size: many; V: TRBV5-6; D: NA; DNA: TGTGCCAGCGGATCTAGCACAGATACGCAGTATTTT; CDR3: CASGSSTDTQYF
J: TRBJ2-7; length: 14; size: NA; V: TRBV5-1; D: TRBD2; DNA: TGCGCCAGCAGCTTTCGGGGGGGCGCCTACGAGCAGTACTTC; CDR3: CASSFRGGAYEQYF
J: TRBJ2-7; length: 15; size: NA; V: TRBV5-1; D: NA; DNA: TGCGCCAGCAGCTTGTACGGTACGGGCTCCTACGAGCAGTACTTC; CDR3: CASSLYGTGSYEQYF
J: TRBJ2-6; length: 15; size: few; V: TRBV28; D: NA; DNA: TGTGCCAGCAGTTCCGCAGCTTCTGGGGCCAACGTCCTGACTTTC; CDR3: CASSSAASGANVLTF
J: TRBJ2-3; length: 14; size: NA; V: TRBV20-1; D: TRBD1; DNA: TGCAGTGCACGGCGACAGGGAAGCACAGATACGCAGTATTTT; CDR3: CSARRQGSTDTQYF
J: TRBJ2-2; length: 13; size: many; V: TRBV6-1; D: NA; DNA: TGTGCCAGCAGGAAAGACGGAACCGGGGAGCTGTTTTTT; CDR3: CASRKDGTGELFF
J: TRBJ1-5; length: 13; size: NA; V: TRBV10-3; D: NA; DNA: TGTGCCATCAGGAATCCGGGTAATCAGCCCCAGCTATTT; CDR3: CAIRNPGNQPQLF
J: TRBJ2-2; length: 16; size: NA; V: TRBV11-2; D: NA; DNA: TGTGCCAGCAGCTTAGAGGCCCGCGGCGCCGCCGGGGAGCTGTTTTTT; CDR3: CASSLEARGAAGELFF
J: TRBJ1-1; length: 14; size: NA; V: TRBV20-1; D: NA; DNA: TGCAGTGCTAGACCGGACGGAAGGGGGTCTGAAGCTTTCTTT; CDR3: CSARPDGRGSEAFF
J: TRBJ1-3; length: 14; size: many; V: TRBV3-1; D: NA; DNA: TGTGCCAGCAGCTCAAGGGAAGCTGGAAACACCATATATTTT; CDR3: CASSSREAGNTIYF
J: TRBJ1-5; length: 12; size: many; V: TRBV6-1; D: NA; DNA: TGTGCCAGCGGAATTGTGGTCCAGCCCCAGCATTTT; CDR3: CASGIVVQPQHF
J: TRBJ2-7; length: 18; size: few; V: TRBV6-2/TRBV6-3; D: TRBD2; DNA: TGTGCCAGCAGTCCCAGGGCCGAAGGACTAGCGGCGACCTACGAGCAGTACTTC; CDR3: CASSPRAEGLAATYEQYF
J: TRBJ2-5; length: 17; size: once; V: TRBV6-2/TRBV6-3; D: NA; DNA: TGTGCCAGCAGTGCCGAGGCGAGTGACAGCTACCAAGAGACCCAGTACTTC; CDR3: CASSAEASDSYQETQYF
J: TRBJ1-6; length: 14; size: medium-sized; V: TRBV27; D: NA; DNA: TGTGCCAGCAGTTTAGGGGGGGTTAATTCACCCCTCCACTTT; CDR3: CASSLGGVNSPLHF
J: TRBJ2-5; length: 15; size: NA; V: TRBV6-2/TRBV6-3; D: TRBD1; DNA: TGTGCCAGCAGTTACTGGACAGGCTCCGGGGAGACCCAGTACTTC; CDR3: CASSYWTGSGETQYF
J: TRBJ1-1; length: 15; size: NA; V: TRBV5-1; D: NA; DNA: TGCGCCAGCAGCCCCGACCTGAGAGGGAACACTGAAGCTTTCTTT; CDR3: CASSPDLRGNTEAFF
J: TRBJ1-4; length: 13; size: NA; V: TRBV10-3; D: NA; DNA: TGTGCCACCAGTCGAGGGGATAATGAAAAACTGTTTTTT; CDR3: CATSRGDNEKLFF